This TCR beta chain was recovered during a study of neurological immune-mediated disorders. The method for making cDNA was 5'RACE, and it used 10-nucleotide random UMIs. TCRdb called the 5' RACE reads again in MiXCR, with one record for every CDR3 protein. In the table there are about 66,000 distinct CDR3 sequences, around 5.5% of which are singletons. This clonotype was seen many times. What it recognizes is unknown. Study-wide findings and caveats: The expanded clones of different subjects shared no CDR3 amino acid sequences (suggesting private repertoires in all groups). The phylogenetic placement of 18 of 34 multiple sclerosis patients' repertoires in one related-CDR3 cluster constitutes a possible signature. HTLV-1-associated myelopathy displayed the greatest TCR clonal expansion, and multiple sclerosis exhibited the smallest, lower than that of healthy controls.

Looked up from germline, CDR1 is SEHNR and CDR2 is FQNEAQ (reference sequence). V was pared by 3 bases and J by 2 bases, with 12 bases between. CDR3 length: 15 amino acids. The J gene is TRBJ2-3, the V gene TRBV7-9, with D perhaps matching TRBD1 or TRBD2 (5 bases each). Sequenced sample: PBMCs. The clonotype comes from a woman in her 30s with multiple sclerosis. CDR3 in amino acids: CASSFGALVTDTQYF. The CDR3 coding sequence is TGTGCCAGCAGCTTCGGGGCCCTCGTCACAGATACGCAGTATTTT.